A selection of T cell receptor beta chains follows, all from one sample in a study of T cell responses to AZD1222 COVID-19 vaccine. The assay was immunoSEQ multiplex PCR, and TCRdb's table has in-frame clones only and misses some. The sample lists around 210,000 clones, approximately 94% occurring once. This specimen was peripheral blood, taken 28 days after the second dose of the MenACWY control vaccine. The receptor set was obtained from an adult who received the MenACWY meningococcal vaccine as a control. Both conserved end residues are trimmed from each CDR3. The order of the fields is CDR3 protein, D gene, V gene, J gene. The D gene is left open where the match is weak.

CDR3aa: ASSSTSGGYEQY; d_gene: TRBD2; v_gene: TRBV5-6; j_gene: TRBJ2-7
CDR3aa: ASGGTIYNEQF; d_gene: TRBD2; v_gene: TRBV28; j_gene: TRBJ2-1
CDR3aa: ASSQTGGFTEAF; d_gene: TRBD1; v_gene: TRBV9; j_gene: TRBJ1-1
CDR3aa: AISDPGTAAGPQH; d_gene: .; v_gene: TRBV10-3; j_gene: TRBJ1-5
CDR3aa: ASRFNSNQPQH; d_gene: .; v_gene: TRBV5-1; j_gene: TRBJ1-5
CDR3aa: AWSFSGGLSYEQY; d_gene: TRBD2; v_gene: TRBV30; j_gene: TRBJ2-7
CDR3aa: ASKGVGYT; d_gene: .; v_gene: TRBV2; j_gene: TRBJ1-2
CDR3aa: ASSSKEVTQTDTYGYT; d_gene: .; v_gene: TRBV7-9; j_gene: TRBJ1-2
CDR3aa: ASSQADTQY; d_gene: .; v_gene: TRBV14; j_gene: TRBJ2-3
CDR3aa: ASSGWVNQPQH; d_gene: .; v_gene: TRBV6-2/TRBV6-3; j_gene: TRBJ1-5
CDR3aa: ASSSDPGLAGGDTQY; d_gene: TRBD2; v_gene: TRBV7-9; j_gene: TRBJ2-3
CDR3aa: ASSLKSQGYGYT; d_gene: .; v_gene: TRBV27; j_gene: TRBJ1-2
CDR3aa: ASSRGTSNQPQH; d_gene: .; v_gene: TRBV5-6; j_gene: TRBJ1-5
CDR3aa: ASSSRDLDEQY; d_gene: .; v_gene: TRBV7-9; j_gene: TRBJ2-7
CDR3aa: ASSFRANTIY; d_gene: .; v_gene: TRBV28; j_gene: TRBJ1-3
CDR3aa: ASRNGVYNEQF; d_gene: .; v_gene: TRBV12-3/TRBV12-4; j_gene: TRBJ2-1
CDR3aa: ASSHSGGGYEQY; d_gene: TRBD2; v_gene: TRBV7-9; j_gene: TRBJ2-7
CDR3aa: ASSLGSGNSYNEQF; d_gene: .; v_gene: TRBV11-1; j_gene: TRBJ2-1
CDR3aa: ASSHGTSQETQY; d_gene: TRBD2; v_gene: TRBV3-1/TRBV3-2; j_gene: TRBJ2-5
CDR3aa: ASLLLAGSTDTQY; d_gene: TRBD2; v_gene: TRBV28; j_gene: TRBJ2-3
CDR3aa: ASSFGLDEQF; d_gene: .; v_gene: TRBV5-5; j_gene: TRBJ2-1
CDR3aa: ASSFVGMNTEAF; d_gene: .; v_gene: TRBV28; j_gene: TRBJ1-1
CDR3aa: ASSLTQDNEQY; d_gene: .; v_gene: TRBV12-3/TRBV12-4; j_gene: TRBJ2-7
CDR3aa: ASTTRDTQY; d_gene: .; v_gene: TRBV5-4; j_gene: TRBJ2-3
CDR3aa: ASSRDSNEKLF; d_gene: TRBD1; v_gene: TRBV27; j_gene: TRBJ1-4
CDR3aa: ASNLWDWNQPQH; d_gene: .; v_gene: TRBV19; j_gene: TRBJ1-5
CDR3aa: ASSVGPPYEQY; d_gene: .; v_gene: TRBV9; j_gene: TRBJ2-7
CDR3aa: ASSYGAGNTIY; d_gene: .; v_gene: TRBV6-5; j_gene: TRBJ1-3
CDR3aa: ASSQNLAGTNEQF; d_gene: TRBD2; v_gene: TRBV28; j_gene: TRBJ2-1
CDR3aa: ASSQGIAEAF; d_gene: .; v_gene: TRBV28; j_gene: TRBJ1-1
CDR3aa: ASSVTSGANVLT; d_gene: .; v_gene: TRBV9; j_gene: TRBJ2-6
CDR3aa: ASSRGQVSTDTQY; d_gene: TRBD1; v_gene: TRBV4-3; j_gene: TRBJ2-3
CDR3aa: ASSSTSDRTNTQY; d_gene: TRBD1; v_gene: TRBV6-5; j_gene: TRBJ2-3
CDR3aa: ASSLDRGYYNEQF; d_gene: TRBD1; v_gene: TRBV11-3; j_gene: TRBJ2-1
CDR3aa: ASARGAETQY; d_gene: .; v_gene: TRBV5-1; j_gene: TRBJ2-5
CDR3aa: ASSTRSNQPQH; d_gene: .; v_gene: TRBV6-5; j_gene: TRBJ1-5
CDR3aa: ASSGGHYNEQF; d_gene: .; v_gene: TRBV5-4; j_gene: TRBJ2-1
CDR3aa: ASTPVGAAVNTEAF; d_gene: .; v_gene: TRBV5-4; j_gene: TRBJ1-1
CDR3aa: ATSLDTGELF; d_gene: .; v_gene: TRBV24-1; j_gene: TRBJ2-2
CDR3aa: AWSDRVVYGYT; d_gene: TRBD1; v_gene: TRBV30; j_gene: TRBJ1-2
CDR3aa: ASSLAPGDLNTEAF; d_gene: .; v_gene: TRBV7-9; j_gene: TRBJ1-1
CDR3aa: ASTVRDSSYEQY; d_gene: TRBD1; v_gene: TRBV28; j_gene: TRBJ2-7
CDR3aa: ASTGALSGNTIY; d_gene: .; v_gene: TRBV13; j_gene: TRBJ1-3
CDR3aa: ASTQGLYYNEQF; d_gene: .; v_gene: TRBV5-1; j_gene: TRBJ2-1
CDR3aa: ASSPGTFYNEQF; d_gene: .; v_gene: TRBV4-1; j_gene: TRBJ2-1
CDR3aa: ASSDRAIEQF; d_gene: .; v_gene: TRBV2; j_gene: TRBJ2-1
CDR3aa: ASTLGAGVDKAGELF; d_gene: .; v_gene: TRBV28; j_gene: TRBJ2-2
CDR3aa: ASSPGPFGNQPQH; d_gene: .; v_gene: TRBV6-5; j_gene: TRBJ1-5
CDR3aa: ASSLMGGTDTQY; d_gene: .; v_gene: TRBV27; j_gene: TRBJ2-3
CDR3aa: ASSVSTGGFGANVLT; d_gene: TRBD1; v_gene: TRBV6-4; j_gene: TRBJ2-6
CDR3aa: ASILLSGDTQY; d_gene: .; v_gene: TRBV6-5; j_gene: TRBJ2-3
CDR3aa: SASRGQNNQPQH; d_gene: TRBD1; v_gene: TRBV20-1; j_gene: TRBJ1-5
CDR3aa: ASSQRVVNTGELF; d_gene: .; v_gene: TRBV9; j_gene: TRBJ2-2